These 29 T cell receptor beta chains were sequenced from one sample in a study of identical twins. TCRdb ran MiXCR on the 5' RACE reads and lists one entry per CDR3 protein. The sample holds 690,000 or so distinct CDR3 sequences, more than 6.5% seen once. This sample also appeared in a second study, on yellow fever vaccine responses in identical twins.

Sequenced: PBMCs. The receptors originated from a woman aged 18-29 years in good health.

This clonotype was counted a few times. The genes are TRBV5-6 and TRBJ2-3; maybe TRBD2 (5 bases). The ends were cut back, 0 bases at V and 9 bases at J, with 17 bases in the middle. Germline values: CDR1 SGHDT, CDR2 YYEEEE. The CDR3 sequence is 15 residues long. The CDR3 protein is CASSLASSAPDTQYF. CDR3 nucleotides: TGTGCCAGCAGCTTGGCGAGTAGCGCCCCCGACACGCAGTATTTT. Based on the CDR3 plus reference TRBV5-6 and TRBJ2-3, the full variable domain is DAGVTQSPTHLIKTRGQQVTLRCSPKSGHDTVSWYQQALGQGPQFIFQYYEEEERQRGNFPDRFSGHQFPNYSSELNVNALLLGDSALYLCASSLASSAPDTQYFGPGTRLTVL.

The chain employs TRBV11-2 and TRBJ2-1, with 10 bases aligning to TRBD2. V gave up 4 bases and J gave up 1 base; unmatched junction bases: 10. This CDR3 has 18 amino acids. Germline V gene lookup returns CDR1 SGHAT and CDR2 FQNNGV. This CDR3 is CASSSIRLAGGSYNEQFF. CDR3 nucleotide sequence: TGTGCCAGCAGCTCAATCCGACTAGCGGGTGGGTCCTACAATGAGCAGTTCTTC.

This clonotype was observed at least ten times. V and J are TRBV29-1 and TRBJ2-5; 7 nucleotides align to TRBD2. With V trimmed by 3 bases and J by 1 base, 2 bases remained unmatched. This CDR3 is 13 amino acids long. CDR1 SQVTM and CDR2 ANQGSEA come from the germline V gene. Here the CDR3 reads CSVESGVQETQYF. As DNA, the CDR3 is TGCAGCGTTGAGAGCGGGGTCCAAGAGACCCAGTACTTC.

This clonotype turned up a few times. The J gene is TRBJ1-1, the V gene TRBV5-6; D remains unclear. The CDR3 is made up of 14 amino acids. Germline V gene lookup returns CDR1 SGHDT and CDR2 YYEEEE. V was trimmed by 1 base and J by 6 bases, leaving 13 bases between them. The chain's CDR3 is CASSLWAQISEAFF. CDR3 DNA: TGTGCCAGCAGCTTGTGGGCGCAGATCTCTGAAGCTTTCTTT. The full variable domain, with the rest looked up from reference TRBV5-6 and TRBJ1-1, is DAGVTQSPTHLIKTRGQQVTLRCSPKSGHDTVSWYQQALGQGPQFIFQYYEEEERQRGNFPDRFSGHQFPNYSSELNVNALLLGDSALYLCASSLWAQISEAFFGQGTRLTVV.

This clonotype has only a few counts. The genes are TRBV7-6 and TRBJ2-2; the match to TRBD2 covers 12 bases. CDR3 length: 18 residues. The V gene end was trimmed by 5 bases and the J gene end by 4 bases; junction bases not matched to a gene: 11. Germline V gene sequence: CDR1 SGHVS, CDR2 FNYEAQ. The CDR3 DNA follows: TGTGCCAGCAGCCTTTGGACTAGCGGGGTAACCCTCACCGGGGAGCTGTTTTTT. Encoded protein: CASSLWTSGVTLTGELFF.

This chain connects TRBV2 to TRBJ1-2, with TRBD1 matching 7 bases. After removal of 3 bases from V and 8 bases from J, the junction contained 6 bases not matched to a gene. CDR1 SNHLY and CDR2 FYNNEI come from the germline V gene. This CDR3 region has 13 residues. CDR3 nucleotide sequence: TGTGCCAGCAGTGAGACAGGGATGCAGGGCTACACCTTC. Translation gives CASSETGMQGYTF.

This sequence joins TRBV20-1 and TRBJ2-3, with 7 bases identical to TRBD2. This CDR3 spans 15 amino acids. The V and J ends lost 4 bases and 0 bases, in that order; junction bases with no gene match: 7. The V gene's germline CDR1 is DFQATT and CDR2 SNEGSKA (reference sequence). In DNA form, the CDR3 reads TGCAGTGCTAAGAAGCGGGGCGCTAGCACAGATACGCAGTATTTT. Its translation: CSAKKRGASTDTQYF.

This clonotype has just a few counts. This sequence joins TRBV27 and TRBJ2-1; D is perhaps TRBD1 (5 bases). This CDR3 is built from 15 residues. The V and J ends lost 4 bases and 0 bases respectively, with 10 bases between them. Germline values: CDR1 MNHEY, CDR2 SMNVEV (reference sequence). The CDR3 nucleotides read TGTGCCAGCAGTTCAGCTCAGGGCTCCTACAATGAGCAGTTCTTC. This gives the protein CASSSAQGSYNEQFF.

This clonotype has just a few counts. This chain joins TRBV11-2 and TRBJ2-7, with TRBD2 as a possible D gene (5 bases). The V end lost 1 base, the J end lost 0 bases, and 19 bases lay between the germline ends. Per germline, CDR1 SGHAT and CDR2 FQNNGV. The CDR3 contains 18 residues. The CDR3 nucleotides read TGTGCCAGCAGCTTAGGCCTATCGTCCGGGGTGAGCTCCTACGAGCAGTACTTC. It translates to CASSLGLSSGVSSYEQYF.

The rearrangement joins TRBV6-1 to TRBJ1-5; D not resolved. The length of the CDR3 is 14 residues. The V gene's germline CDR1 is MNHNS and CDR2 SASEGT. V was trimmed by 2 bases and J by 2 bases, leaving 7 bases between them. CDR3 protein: CASSESSGNQPQHF. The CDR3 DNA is TGTGCCAGCAGTGAATCGTCGGGCAATCAGCCCCAGCATTTT.

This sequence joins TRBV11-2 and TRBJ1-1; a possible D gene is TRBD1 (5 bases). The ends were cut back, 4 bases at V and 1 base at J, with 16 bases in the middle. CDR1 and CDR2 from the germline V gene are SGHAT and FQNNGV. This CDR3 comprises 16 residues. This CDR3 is CASSSPRGLTNTEAFF. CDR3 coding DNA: TGTGCCAGCAGCTCCCCAAGGGGCCTAACGAACACTGAAGCTTTCTTT.

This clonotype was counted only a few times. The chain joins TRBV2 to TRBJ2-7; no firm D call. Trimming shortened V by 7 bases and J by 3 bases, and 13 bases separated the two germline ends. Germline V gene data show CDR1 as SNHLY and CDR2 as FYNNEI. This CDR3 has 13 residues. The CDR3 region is CASNGEEGYEQYF. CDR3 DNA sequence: TGTGCCAGCAACGGCGAGGAAGGCTACGAGCAGTACTTC. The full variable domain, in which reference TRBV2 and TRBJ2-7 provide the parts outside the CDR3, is EPEVTQTPSHQVTQMGQEVILRCVPISNHLYFYWYRQILGQKVEFLVSFYNNEISEKSEIFDDQFSVERPDGSNFTLKIRSTKLEDSAMYFCASNGEEGYEQYFGPGTRLTVT.

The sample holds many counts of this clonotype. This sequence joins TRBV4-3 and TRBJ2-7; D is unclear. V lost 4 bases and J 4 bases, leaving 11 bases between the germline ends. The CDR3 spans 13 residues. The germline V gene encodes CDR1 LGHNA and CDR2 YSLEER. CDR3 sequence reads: CASSPSLLYEQYF. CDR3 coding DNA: TGCGCCAGCAGCCCCAGTTTATTGTACGAGCAGTACTTC.

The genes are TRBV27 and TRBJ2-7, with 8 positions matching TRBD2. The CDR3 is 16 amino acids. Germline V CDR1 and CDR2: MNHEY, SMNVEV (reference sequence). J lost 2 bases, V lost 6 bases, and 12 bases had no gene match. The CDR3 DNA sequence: TGTGCCAGCAGCCGACTACGCGGGACTAGTGCCTACGAGCAGTACTTC. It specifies CASSRLRGTSAYEQYF.

Here the CDR3 DNA reads TGTGCCAGCAGTTTCTTTACCAGGGGGTCGGGAACTGAAGCTTTCTTT. It specifies CASSFFTRGSGTEAFF. The V call is TRBV28, the J call TRBJ1-1; 7 bases are a match to TRBD1. CDR3 length: 16 residues. CDR1 is MDHEN, CDR2 SYDVKM, per germline. The V and J ends lost 3 bases and 5 bases, in that order; junction bases with no gene match: 12.

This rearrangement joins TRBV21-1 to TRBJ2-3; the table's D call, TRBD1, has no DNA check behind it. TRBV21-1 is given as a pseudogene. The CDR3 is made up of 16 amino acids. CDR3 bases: TGTGCCAGCAGCAAATTTGGCAGGGAACGCACAGATACGCAGTATTTT. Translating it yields CASSKFGRERTDTQYF.

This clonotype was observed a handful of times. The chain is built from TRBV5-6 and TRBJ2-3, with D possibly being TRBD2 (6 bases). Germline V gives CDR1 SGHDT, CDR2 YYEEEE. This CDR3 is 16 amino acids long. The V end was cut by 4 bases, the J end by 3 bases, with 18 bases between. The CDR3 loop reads CASSLYGGPWTDTQYF. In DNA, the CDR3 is TGTGCCAGCAGCCTCTACGGAGGGCCTTGGACAGATACGCAGTATTTT. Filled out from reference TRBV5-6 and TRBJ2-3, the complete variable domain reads DAGVTQSPTHLIKTRGQQVTLRCSPKSGHDTVSWYQQALGQGPQFIFQYYEEEERQRGNFPDRFSGHQFPNYSSELNVNALLLGDSALYLCASSLYGGPWTDTQYFGPGTRLTVL.

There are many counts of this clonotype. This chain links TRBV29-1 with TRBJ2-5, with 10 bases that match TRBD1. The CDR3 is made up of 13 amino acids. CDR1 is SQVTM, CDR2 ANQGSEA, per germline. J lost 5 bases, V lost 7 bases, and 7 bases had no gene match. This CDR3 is CSAYRTGGETQYF. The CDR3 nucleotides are TGCAGCGCCTACCGGACAGGGGGTGAGACCCAGTACTTC.

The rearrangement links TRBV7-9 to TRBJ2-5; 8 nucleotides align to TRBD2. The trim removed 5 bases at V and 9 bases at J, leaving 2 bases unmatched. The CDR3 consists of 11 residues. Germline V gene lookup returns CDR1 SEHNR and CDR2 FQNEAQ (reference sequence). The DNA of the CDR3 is TGTGCCAGCAGCCCCGGGAGGGCCCAGTACTTC. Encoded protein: CASSPGRAQYF.

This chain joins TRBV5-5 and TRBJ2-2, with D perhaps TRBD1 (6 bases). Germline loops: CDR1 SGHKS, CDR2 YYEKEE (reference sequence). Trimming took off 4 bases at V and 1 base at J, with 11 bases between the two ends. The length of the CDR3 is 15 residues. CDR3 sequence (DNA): TGTGCCAGCAGCGTGCCGGGACAGAACACCGGGGAGCTGTTTTTT. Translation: CASSVPGQNTGELFF.

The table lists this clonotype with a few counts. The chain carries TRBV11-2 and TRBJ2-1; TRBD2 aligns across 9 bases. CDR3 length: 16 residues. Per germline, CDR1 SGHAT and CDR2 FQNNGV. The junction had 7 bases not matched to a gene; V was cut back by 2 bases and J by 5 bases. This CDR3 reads CASSLIASGRHNEQFF. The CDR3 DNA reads TGTGCCAGCAGCTTAATAGCAAGCGGGAGGCACAATGAGCAGTTCTTC.

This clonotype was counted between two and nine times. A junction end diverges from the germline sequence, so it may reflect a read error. The CDR3 DNA reads as TGCAGTGCTAGAGGGACTAGATCGTTC. Protein sequence: CSARGTRSF. The chain uses TRBV20-1 and TRBJ2-1; 7 bases map to TRBD2. Germline V lookup: CDR1 DFQATT, CDR2 SNEGSKA (reference sequence). The CDR3 covers 9 residues.

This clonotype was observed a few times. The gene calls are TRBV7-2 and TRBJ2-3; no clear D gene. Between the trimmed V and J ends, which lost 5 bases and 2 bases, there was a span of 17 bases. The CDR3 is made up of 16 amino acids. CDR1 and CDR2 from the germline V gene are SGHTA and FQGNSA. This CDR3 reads CASSPERGSITDTQYF. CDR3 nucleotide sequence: TGTGCCAGCAGCCCCGAACGAGGCTCTATCACAGATACGCAGTATTTT.

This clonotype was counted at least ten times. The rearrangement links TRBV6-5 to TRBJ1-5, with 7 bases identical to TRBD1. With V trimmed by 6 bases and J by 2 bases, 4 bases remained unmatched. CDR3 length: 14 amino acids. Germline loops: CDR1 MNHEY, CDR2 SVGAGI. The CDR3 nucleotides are TGTGCCAGCAGCTACAGGGGTGGCAATCAGCCCCAGCATTTT. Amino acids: CASSYRGGNQPQHF.

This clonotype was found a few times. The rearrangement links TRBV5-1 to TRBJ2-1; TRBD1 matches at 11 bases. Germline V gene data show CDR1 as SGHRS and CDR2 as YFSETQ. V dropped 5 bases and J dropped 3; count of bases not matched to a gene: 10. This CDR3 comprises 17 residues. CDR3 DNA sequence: TGCGCCAGCAGGCGGACAGGGGGCGCGGTCGGCTACAATGAGCAGTTCTTC. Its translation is CASRRTGGAVGYNEQFF.

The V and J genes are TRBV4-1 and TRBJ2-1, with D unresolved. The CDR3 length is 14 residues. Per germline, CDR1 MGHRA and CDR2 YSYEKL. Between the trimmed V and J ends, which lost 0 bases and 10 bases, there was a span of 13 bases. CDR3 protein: CASSQDLGLGEQFF. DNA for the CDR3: TGCGCCAGCAGCCAAGATCTAGGGTTAGGGGAGCAGTTCTTC.

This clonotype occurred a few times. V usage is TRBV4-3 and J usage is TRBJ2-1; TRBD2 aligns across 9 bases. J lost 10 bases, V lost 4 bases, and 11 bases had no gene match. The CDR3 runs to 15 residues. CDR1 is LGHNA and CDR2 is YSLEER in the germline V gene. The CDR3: CASSLGGRAQEEQFF. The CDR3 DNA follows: TGCGCCAGCAGCCTCGGCGGGAGGGCCCAGGAGGAGCAGTTCTTC.

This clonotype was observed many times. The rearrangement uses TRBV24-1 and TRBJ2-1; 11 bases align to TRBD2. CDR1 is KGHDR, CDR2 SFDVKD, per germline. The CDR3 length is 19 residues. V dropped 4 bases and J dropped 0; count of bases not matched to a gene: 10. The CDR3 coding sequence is TGTGCCACCAGTGACACGACTAGCGGGATGATTAGCTCCTACAATGAGCAGTTCTTC. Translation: CATSDTTSGMISSYNEQFF.

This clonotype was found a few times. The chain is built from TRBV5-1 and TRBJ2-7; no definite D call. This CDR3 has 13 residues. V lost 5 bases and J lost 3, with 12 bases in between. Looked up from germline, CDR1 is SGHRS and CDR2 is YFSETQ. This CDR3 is CASRLGSVYEQYF. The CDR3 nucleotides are TGCGCCAGCAGACTCGGGTCCGTCTACGAGCAGTACTTC.